This T cell receptor beta chain appears in the sequencing data of a study of TIL therapy for anti-PD-1-resistant metastatic lung cancer. Study-wide context: Tumors had a median PD-L1 proportion score of approximately 5.5%.

Time point defined: pre-treatment sample, taken before nivolumab and TIL therapy. V shed 0 bases and J shed 2 bases, with 8 bases lying between them. CDR1 MNHEY and CDR2 SVGAGI come from the germline V gene. The CDR3 runs 14 residues. The immunoSEQ assay was v3. This table comes from immunoSEQ multiplex PCR, and its TCRdb copy is limited to in-frame clones, with some not included. Seen here are about 60,000 clones, roughly 66% observed once, and the top ten hold 6% to 7%. This chain joins TRBV6-5 and TRBJ2-7, with D hard to call. The clonotype was recovered from a person aged 25 to 85 with non-small cell lung cancer. Sequenced material: blood, taken at baseline. The CDR3 loop reads CASSYSYSAYEQYF. CDR3 DNA sequence: TGTGCCAGCAGTTACTCGTACTCGGCCTACGAGCAGTACTTC.